This T cell receptor beta chain was sequenced during a study of T cells after yellow fever vaccination. From germline, CDR1 is SGHRS and CDR2 YFSETQ. The CDR3 extends over 14 amino acids. V gave up 2 bases and J gave up 3 bases, with 9 bases separating them. TCRdb re-analysed the 5' RACE reads in MiXCR, keeping a single row per CDR3 protein. The data contain 400,000 or so distinct CDR3 sequences, about 17% of them singletons. Sample: PBMCs, taken before the yellow fever booster vaccination. This receptor was identified in a man aged 18 to 30 who received the YFV17D yellow fever vaccine. This sequence joins TRBV5-1 and TRBJ2-1; D is possibly TRBD2 (6 bases). This CDR3 is CASSFRGDYNEQFF. The CDR3 DNA reads TGCGCCAGCAGCTTCCGCGGGGACTACAATGAGCAGTTCTTC. Filled out from reference TRBV5-1 and TRBJ2-1, the complete variable domain reads KAGVTQTPRYLIKTRGQQVTLSCSPISGHRSVSWYQQTPGQGLQFLFEYFSETQRNKGNFPGRFSGRQFSNSRSEMNVSTLELGDSALYLCASSFRGDYNEQFFGPGTRLTVL.